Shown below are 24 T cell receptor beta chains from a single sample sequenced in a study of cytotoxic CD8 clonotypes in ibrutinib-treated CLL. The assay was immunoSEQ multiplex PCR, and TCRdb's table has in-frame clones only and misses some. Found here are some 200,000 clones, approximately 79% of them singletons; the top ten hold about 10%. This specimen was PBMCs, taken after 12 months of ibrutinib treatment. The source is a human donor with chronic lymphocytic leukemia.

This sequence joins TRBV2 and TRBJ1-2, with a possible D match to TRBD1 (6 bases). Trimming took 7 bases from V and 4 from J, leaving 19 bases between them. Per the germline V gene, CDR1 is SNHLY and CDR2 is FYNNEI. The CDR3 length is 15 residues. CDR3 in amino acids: CASNQPGHYLYGYTF. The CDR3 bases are TGTGCCAGCAACCAACCGGGACACTATCTCTATGGCTACACCTTC.

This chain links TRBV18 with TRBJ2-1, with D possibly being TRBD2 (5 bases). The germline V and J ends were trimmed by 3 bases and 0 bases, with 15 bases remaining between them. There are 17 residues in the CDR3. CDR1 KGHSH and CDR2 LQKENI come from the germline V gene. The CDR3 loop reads CASSPQSGTLSYNEQFF. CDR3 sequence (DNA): TGTGCCAGCTCACCCCAGAGCGGAACTCTCTCCTACAATGAGCAGTTCTTC.

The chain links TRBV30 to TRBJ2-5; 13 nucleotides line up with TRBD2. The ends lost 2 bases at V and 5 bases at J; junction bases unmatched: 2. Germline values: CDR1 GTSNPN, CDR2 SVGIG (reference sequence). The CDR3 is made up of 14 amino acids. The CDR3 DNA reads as TGTGCCTGGAGTCCGACTAGCGGGGGGGAGACCCAGTACTTC. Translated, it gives CAWSPTSGGETQYF.

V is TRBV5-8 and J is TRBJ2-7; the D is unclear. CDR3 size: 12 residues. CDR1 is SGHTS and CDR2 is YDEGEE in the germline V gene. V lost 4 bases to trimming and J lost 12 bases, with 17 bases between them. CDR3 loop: CASSPRRAGGYF. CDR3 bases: TGTGCCAGCAGCCCTCGTAGGGCCGGTGGGTACTTC.

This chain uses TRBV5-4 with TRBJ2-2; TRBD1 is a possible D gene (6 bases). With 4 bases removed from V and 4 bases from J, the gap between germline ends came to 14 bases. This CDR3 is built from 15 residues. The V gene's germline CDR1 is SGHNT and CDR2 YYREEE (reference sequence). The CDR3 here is CASSPRGMGTGELFF. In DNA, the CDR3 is TGTGCCAGCAGCCCCAGGGGAATGGGCACCGGGGAGCTGTTTTTT.

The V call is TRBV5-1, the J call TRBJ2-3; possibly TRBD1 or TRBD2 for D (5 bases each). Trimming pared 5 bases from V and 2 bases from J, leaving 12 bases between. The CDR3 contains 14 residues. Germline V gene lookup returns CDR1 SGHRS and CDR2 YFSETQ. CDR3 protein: CASRGVLTTDTQYF. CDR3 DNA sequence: TGCGCCAGCAGGGGGGTTTTAACCACAGATACGCAGTATTTT. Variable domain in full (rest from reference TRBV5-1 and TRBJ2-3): KAGVTQTPRYLIKTRGQQVTLSCSPISGHRSVSWYQQTPGQGLQFLFEYFSETQRNKGNFPGRFSGRQFSNSRSEMNVSTLELGDSALYLCASRGVLTTDTQYFGPGTRLTVL.

The CDR3, as DNA: TGTGCCAGCTCACCGCCAGGGGTTCGCGAGCAGTACTTC. This codes for CASSPPGVREQYF. The chain has TRBV18 and TRBJ2-7; the D gene is possibly TRBD1 (6 bases). Trimming removed 3 bases at V and 6 bases at J, with 12 bases between. Germline lookup yields CDR1 KGHSH and CDR2 LQKENI. The CDR3 contains 13 residues.

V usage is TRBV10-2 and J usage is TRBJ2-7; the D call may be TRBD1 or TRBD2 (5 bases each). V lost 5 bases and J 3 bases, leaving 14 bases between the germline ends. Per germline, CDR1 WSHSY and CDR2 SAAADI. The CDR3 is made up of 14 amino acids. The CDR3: CASSRDWDLYEQYF. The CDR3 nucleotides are TGCGCCAGCAGTCGTGACTGGGACCTCTACGAGCAGTACTTC.

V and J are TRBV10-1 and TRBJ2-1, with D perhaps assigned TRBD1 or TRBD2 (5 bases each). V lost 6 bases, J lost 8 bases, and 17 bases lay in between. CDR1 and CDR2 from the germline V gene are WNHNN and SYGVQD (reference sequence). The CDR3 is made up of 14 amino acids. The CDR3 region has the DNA TGCGCCAGCAGGCCCCAGGGTACCGGGGATGAGCAGTTCTTC. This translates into CASRPQGTGDEQFF.

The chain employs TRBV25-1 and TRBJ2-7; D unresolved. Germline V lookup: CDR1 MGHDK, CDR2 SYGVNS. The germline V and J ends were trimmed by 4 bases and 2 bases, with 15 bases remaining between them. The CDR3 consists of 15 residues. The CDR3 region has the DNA TGTGCCAGCAGTGGAACAGAAGGAAGACCCTACGAGCAGTACTTC. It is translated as CASSGTEGRPYEQYF.

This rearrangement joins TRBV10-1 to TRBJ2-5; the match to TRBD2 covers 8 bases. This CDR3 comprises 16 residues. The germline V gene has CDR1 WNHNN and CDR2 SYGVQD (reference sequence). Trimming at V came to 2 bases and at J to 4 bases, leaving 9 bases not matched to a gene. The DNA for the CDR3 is TGCGCCAGCAGTGAGATTGATATAGCGGGAAGAGAGACCCAGTACTTC. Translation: CASSEIDIAGRETQYF.

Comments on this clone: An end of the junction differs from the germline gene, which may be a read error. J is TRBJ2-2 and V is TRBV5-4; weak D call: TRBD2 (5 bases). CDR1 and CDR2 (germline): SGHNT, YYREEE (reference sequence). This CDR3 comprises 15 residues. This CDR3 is CASSSGMRNSGELFF. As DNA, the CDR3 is TGTGCCAGCAGCTCCGGGATGAGGAACTCCGGGGAGCTGTTTTTT.

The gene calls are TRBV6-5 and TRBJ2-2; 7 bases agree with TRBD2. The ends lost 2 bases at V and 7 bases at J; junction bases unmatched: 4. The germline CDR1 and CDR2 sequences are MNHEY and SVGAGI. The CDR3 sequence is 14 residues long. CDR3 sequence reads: CASSYQREGGELFF. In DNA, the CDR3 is TGTGCCAGCAGTTACCAGCGGGAAGGCGGGGAGCTGTTTTTT.

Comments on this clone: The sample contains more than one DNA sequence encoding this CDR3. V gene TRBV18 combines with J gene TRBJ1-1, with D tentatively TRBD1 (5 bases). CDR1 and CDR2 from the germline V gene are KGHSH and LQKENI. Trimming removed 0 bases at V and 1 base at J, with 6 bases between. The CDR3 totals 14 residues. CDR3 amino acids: CASSPPGGNTEAFF. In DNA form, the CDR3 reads TGTGCCAGCTCACCACCGGGGGGGAACACTGAAGCTTTCTTT.

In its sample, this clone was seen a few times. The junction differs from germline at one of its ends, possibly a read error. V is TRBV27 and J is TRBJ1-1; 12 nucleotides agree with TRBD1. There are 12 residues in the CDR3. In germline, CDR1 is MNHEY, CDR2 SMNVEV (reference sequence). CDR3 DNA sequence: TGTGCCAGCCGGGGACAGGGGGCGCCATGGGGTTTT. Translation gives CASRGQGAPWGF.

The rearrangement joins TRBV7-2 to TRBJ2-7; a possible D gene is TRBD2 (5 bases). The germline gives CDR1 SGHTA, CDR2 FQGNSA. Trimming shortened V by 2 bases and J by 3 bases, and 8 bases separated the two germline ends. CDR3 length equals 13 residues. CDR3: CASSLQRVYEQYF. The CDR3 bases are TGTGCCAGCAGCTTACAGAGGGTCTACGAGCAGTACTTC.

Written as DNA, the CDR3 is TGCGCCAGCAGCTTCGGGACTACGGCATCAGATACGCAGTATTTT. This gives the protein CASSFGTTASDTQYF. The chain couples TRBV5-1 to TRBJ2-3, with 7 bases matching TRBD2. With V trimmed by 2 bases and J by 4 bases, 7 bases remained unmatched. This CDR3 has 15 residues. Germline V gene sequence: CDR1 SGHRS, CDR2 YFSETQ.

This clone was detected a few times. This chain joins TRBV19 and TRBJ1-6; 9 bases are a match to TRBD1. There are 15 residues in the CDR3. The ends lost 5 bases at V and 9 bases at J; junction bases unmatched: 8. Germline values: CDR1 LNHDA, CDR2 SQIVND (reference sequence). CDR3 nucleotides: TGTGCCAGTAGTCCTCGACAGGGGGAAACTTCACCCCTCCACTTT. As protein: CASSPRQGETSPLHF.

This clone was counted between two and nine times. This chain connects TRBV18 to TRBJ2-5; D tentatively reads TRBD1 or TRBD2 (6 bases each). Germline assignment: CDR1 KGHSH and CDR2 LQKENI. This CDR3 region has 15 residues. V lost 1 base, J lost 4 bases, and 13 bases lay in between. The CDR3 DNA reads TGTGCCAGCTCACCACGGTCGGGGGCCGGAGAGACCCAGTACTTC. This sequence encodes CASSPRSGAGETQYF.

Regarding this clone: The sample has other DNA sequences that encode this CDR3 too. Written as DNA, the CDR3 is TGCGCCAGCAGCGCGGGACAGGGGTACGAGCAGTACTTC. Its protein product is CASSAGQGYEQYF. The chain recombines TRBV5-1 with TRBJ2-7; 10 nucleotides line up with TRBD1. In germline, CDR1 is SGHRS, CDR2 YFSETQ. The CDR3 length is 13 residues. V lost 4 bases and J lost 4; bases outside the gene matches: 2.

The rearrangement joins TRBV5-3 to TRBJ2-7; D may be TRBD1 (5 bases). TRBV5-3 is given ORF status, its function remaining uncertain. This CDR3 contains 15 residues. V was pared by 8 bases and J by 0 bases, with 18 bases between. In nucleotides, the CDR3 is TGTGCCAGCAGTGATGCCGACAGCCTCTCCTACGAGCAGTACTTC. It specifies CASSDADSLSYEQYF.

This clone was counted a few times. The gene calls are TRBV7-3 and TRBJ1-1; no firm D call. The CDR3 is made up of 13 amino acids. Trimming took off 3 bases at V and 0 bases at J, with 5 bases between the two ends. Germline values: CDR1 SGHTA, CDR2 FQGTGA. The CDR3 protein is CASSFTVNTEAFF. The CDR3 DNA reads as TGTGCCAGCAGCTTTACGGTGAACACTGAAGCTTTCTTT. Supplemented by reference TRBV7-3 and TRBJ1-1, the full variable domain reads GAGVSQTPSNKVTEKGKYVELRCDPISGHTALYWYRQSLGQGPEFLIYFQGTGAADDSGLPNDRFFAVRPEGSVSTLKIQRTERGDSAVYLCASSFTVNTEAFFGQGTRLTVV.

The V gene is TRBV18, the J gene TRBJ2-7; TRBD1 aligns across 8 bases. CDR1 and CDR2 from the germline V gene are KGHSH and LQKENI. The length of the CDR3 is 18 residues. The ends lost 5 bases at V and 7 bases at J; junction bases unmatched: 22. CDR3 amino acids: CASSTSKTPGTGRREQYF. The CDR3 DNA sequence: TGTGCCAGCTCAACGAGTAAAACACCCGGGACAGGTCGCAGGGAGCAGTACTTC.

In DNA, the CDR3 is TGTGCCAGCAGATCCTCGGGGTCCTACGAGCAGTACTTC. It specifies CASRSSGSYEQYF. The chain carries TRBV6-5 and TRBJ2-7; maybe TRBD2 (5 bases). Looked up from germline, CDR1 is MNHEY and CDR2 is SVGAGI. The CDR3 has 13 residues. V was shortened by 6 bases and J by 1 base, with 10 bases between the two germline ends.